Sequencing of this TCR beta chain was carried out in a study of shared clonotypes between healthy human individuals. Background on the study: Donor composition was a couple of women and three men, aged 18 to 49.

The data were produced by immunoSEQ multiplex PCR, yet TCRdb's version contains in-frame clones alone and is incomplete. The data contain about 2.1 million clones, about 92% of them singletons. Positively selected for CCR7, the CD45RO-negative cells used as naive CD8 cells excluded terminally differentiated effector memory CD45RA+ cells. The V gene's germline CDR1 is SGDLS and CDR2 YYNGEE. After removal of 1 base from V and 3 bases from J, the junction contained 19 bases not matched to a gene. The CDR3 is made up of 19 amino acids. The chain uses TRBV9 and TRBJ2-7, with 7 nucleotides matching TRBD2. Sequenced input: naive CD8+ T cells from PBMCs. This clonotype was sampled from a man aged 18 to 30 in good health. Some clones in this sample may be carry-over from other donors' samples. The chain's CDR3 is CASSVTPGDGLAGNYEQYF. In DNA, the CDR3 is TGTGCCAGCAGCGTAACCCCGGGGGATGGCTTAGCGGGTAACTACGAGCAGTACTTC. The variable domain in full, with the rest retrieved from reference TRBV9 and TRBJ2-7, is DSGVTQTPKHLITATGQRVTLRCSPRSGDLSVYWYQQSLDQGLQFLIQYYNGEERAKGNILERFSAQQFPDLHSELNLSSLELGDSALYFCASSVTPGDGLAGNYEQYFGPGTRLTVT.